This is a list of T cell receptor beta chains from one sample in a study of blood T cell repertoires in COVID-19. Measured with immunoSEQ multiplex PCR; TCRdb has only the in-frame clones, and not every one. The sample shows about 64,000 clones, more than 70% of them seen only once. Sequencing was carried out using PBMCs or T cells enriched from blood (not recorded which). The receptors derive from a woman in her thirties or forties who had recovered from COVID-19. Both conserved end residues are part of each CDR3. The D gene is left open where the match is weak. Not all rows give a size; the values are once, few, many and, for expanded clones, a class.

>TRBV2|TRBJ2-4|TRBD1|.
CASKRQGTERRAKNIQYF
TGTGCCAGCAAAAGACAGGGGACCGAAAGAAGAGCCAAAAACATTCAGTACTTC
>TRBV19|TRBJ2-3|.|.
CASSIVGLTDTQYF
TGTGCCAGTAGTATAGTAGGACTCACAGATACGCAGTATTTT
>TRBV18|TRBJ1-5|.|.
CASSPGASQPQHF
TGTGCCAGCTCACCAGGGGCAAGTCAGCCCCAGCATTTT
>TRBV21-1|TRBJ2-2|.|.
CASSKRKGRRAGTGELFF
TGTGCCAGCAGCAAAAGAAAGGGCCGCAGGGCTGGCACCGGGGAGCTGTTTTTT
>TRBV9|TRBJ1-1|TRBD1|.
CASSFTGQGANTEAFF
TGTGCCAGCAGCTTCACGGGACAGGGGGCGAACACTGAAGCTTTCTTT
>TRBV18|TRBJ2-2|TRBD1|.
CASSPVRGQSGELFF
TGTGCCAGCTCACCGGTCAGGGGGCAAAGCGGGGAGCTGTTTTTT
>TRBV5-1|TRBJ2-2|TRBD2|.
CASSFPGTSGGENTGELFF
TGCGCCAGCAGCTTCCCCGGGACTAGCGGGGGGGAGAACACCGGGGAGCTGTTTTTT
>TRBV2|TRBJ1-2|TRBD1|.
CASTLGQGAFGYTF
TGTGCCAGCACTTTAGGACAGGGGGCTTTTGGCTACACCTTC
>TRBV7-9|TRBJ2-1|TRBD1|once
CASSHSDRANEQFF
TGTGCCAGCAGCCACTCCGACAGGGCCAATGAGCAGTTCTTC
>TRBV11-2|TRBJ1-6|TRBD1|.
CASRWTGNNSPLHF
TGCGCCAGCCGGTGGACAGGGAACAATTCACCCCTCCACTTT
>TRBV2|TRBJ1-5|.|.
CASSTPGQSNQPQHF
TGTGCCAGCAGTACCCCGGGACAAAGCAATCAGCCCCAGCATTTT
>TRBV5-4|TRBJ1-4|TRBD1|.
CASSAPGTGHEKLFF
TGTGCCAGCAGCGCCCCCGGGACAGGGCACGAAAAACTGTTTTTT
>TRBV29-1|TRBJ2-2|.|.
CSVVRNPNTGELFF
TGCAGCGTTGTGCGGAACCCGAACACCGGGGAGCTGTTTTTT
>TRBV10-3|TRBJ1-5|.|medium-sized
CATGDIDQPQHF
TGTGCCACCGGGGACATTGATCAGCCCCAGCATTTT
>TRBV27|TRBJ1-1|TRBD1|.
CASRAGGRFTEAFF
TGTGCCAGCAGGGCAGGGGGTCGTTTCACTGAAGCTTTCTTT
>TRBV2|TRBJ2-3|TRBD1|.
CASSTRGQADTQYF
TGTGCCAGCAGTACTAGGGGGCAGGCTGATACGCAGTATTTT
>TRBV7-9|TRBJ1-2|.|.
CASSLVGTSNYGYTF
TGTGCCAGCAGCTTAGTCGGGACTTCTAACTATGGCTACACCTTC
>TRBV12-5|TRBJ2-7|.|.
CATLGGSTYEQYF
TGTGCTACACTCGGGGGATCGACCTACGAGCAGTACTTC
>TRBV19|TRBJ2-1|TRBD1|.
CASSATRTGGRSEQFF
TGTGCCAGTAGTGCGACCCGGACAGGGGGCCGGAGTGAGCAGTTCTTC
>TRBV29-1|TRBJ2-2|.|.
CSVERRVGGELFF
TGCAGCGTTGAGAGGAGAGTCGGCGGGGAGCTGTTTTTT
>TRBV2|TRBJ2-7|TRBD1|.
CASSKGQGTYEQYF
TGTGCCAGCAGCAAAGGACAGGGTACCTACGAGCAGTACTTC
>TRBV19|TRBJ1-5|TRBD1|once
CASSIALSGTVGQPQHF
TGTGCCAGTAGTATTGCCCTCTCCGGGACAGTGGGACAGCCCCAGCATTTT
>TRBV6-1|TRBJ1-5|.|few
CASSEAEQSMYQPQHF
TGTGCCAGCAGTGAAGCTGAACAGTCAATGTATCAGCCCCAGCATTTT
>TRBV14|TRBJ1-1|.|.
CASSQGRGGTEAFF
TGTGCCAGCAGCCAAGGCCGGGGAGGCACTGAAGCTTTCTTT
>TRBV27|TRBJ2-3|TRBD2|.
CASSLSGTSSRTDTQYF
TGTGCCAGCAGTTTATCCGGGACTAGCAGCCGCACAGATACGCAGTATTTT
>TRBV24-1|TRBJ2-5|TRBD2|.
CATSDFLAGGKETQYF
TGTGCCACCAGTGATTTCCTAGCGGGGGGAAAAGAGACCCAGTACTTC
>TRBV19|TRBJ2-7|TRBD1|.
CASRSQGASYEQYF
TGTGCCAGTCGAAGCCAGGGGGCGTCCTACGAGCAGTACTTC
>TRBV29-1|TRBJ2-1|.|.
CSVEDQGSYNEQFF
TGCAGCGTTGAAGATCAGGGGTCCTACAATGAGCAGTTCTTC
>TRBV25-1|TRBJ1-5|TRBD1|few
CASSEGQGAGQPQHF
TGTGCCAGCAGTGAGGGACAGGGGGCGGGACAGCCCCAGCATTTT
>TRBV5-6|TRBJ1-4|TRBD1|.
CASSLAGQGNEKLFF
TGTGCCAGCAGCTTGGCCGGACAGGGAAATGAAAAACTGTTTTTT
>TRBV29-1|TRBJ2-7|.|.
CSALRRGYSYEQYF
TGCAGCGCCCTCCGCAGGGGTTATTCCTACGAGCAGTACTTC
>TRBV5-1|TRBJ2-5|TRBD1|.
CASSRTGAYQETQYF
TGCGCCAGCAGCCGGACAGGGGCGTACCAAGAGACCCAGTACTTC
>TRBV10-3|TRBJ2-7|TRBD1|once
CAIRTGPYEQYF
TGTGCCATACGGACAGGGCCCTACGAGCAGTACTTC
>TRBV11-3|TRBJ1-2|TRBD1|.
CASSSPDRGGYGYTF
TGTGCCAGCAGCTCACCAGACAGGGGTGGCTATGGCTACACCTTC
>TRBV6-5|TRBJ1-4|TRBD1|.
CASSYSRDSNEKLFF
TGTGCCAGCAGTTACTCTAGGGACAGTAATGAAAAACTGTTTTTT
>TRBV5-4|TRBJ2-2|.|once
CASSAGTPTPDTGELFF
TGTGCCAGCAGCGCAGGTACTCCCACCCCGGACACCGGGGAGCTGTTTTTT
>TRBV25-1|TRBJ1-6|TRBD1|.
CASSGWTGSYNSPLHF
TGTGCCAGCAGTGGCTGGACAGGGTCATATAATTCACCCCTCCACTTT
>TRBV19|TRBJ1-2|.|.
CASSARLQGFDGYTF
TGTGCCAGTAGTGCCAGACTACAGGGTTTTGATGGCTACACCTTC
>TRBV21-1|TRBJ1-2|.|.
CASSKARGDGYTF
TGTGCCAGCAGCAAAGCGCGGGGGGATGGCTACACCTTC
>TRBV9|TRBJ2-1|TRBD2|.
CASSVSGGNDEQFF
TGTGCCAGCAGCGTTAGCGGGGGGAATGATGAGCAGTTCTTC
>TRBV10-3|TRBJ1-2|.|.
CAISESIKSRVITF
TGTGCCATCAGTGAGTCGATAAAGTCCCGGGTAATCACCTTC
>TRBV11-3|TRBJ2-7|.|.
CASSARRDYEQYF
TGTGCCAGCAGCGCCCGCCGGGACTACGAGCAGTACTTC
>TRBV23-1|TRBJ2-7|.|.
CASRQQSRKIPGGKAYEQYF
TGCGCCAGCAGGCAACAATCTAGGAAAATTCCAGGGGGGAAGGCCTACGAGCAGTACTTC
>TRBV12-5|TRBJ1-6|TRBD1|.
CASGLVVGQGSSNSPLHF
TGTGCTAGTGGTTTGGTCGTGGGACAGGGCTCTTCTAATTCACCCCTCCACTTT
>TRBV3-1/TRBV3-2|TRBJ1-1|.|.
CASSQDWGGNTEAFF
TGTGCCAGCAGCCAAGATTGGGGGGGGAACACTGAAGCTTTCTTT
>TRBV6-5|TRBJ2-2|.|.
CASGGTNTGELFF
TGTGCCAGCGGGGGCACGAACACCGGGGAGCTGTTTTTT